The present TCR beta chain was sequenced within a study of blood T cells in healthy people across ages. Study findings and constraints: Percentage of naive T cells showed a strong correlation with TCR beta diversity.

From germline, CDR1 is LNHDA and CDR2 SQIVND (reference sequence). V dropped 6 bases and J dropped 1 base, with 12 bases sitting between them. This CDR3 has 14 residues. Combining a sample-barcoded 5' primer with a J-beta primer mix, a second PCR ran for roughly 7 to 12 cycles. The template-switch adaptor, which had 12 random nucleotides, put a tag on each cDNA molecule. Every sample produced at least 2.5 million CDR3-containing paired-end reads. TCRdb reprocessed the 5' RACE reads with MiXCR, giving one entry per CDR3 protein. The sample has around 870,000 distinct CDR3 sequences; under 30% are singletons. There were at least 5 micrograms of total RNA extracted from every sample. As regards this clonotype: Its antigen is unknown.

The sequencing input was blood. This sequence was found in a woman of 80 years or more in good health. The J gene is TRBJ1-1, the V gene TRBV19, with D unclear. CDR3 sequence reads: CASSLYGRNTEAFF. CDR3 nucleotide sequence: TGTGCCAGTAGCTTATACGGGAGGAACACTGAAGCTTTCTTT.